Following are 22 T cell receptor beta chains from one sample sequenced in a study of graft-versus-host responses after intestinal transplantation. This table comes from immunoSEQ multiplex PCR, and its TCRdb copy is limited to in-frame clones, with some not included. The data hold 55,000 to 80,000 clones, with 90% observed a single time. Antigen specificity for these receptors is unknown. The sample was unstimulated CD8+ T cells sorted from spleen or lymph node cells, taken before transplant. Every receptor here comes from a human donor who was the organ donor for an intestinal transplant.

The chain combines TRBV11-2 with TRBJ2-5, with 9 bases aligning to TRBD2. Germline V lookup: CDR1 SGHAT, CDR2 FQNNGV. The ends lost 5 bases at V and 1 base at J; junction bases unmatched: 5. The CDR3 runs to 15 residues. CDR3 residues: CASSPRRGGQETQYF. The CDR3 region has the DNA TGTGCCAGCAGCCCGCGGCGGGGGGGCCAAGAGACCCAGTACTTC. Full variable domain (outside the CDR3, taken from reference TRBV11-2 and TRBJ2-5): EAGVAQSPRYKIIEKRQSVAFWCNPISGHATLYWYQQILGQGPKLLIQFQNNGVVDDSQLPKDRFSAERLKGVDSTLKIQPAKLEDSAVYLCASSPRRGGQETQYFGPGTRLLVL.

The J gene is TRBJ2-2, the V gene TRBV7-3; 12 bases match TRBD2. Germline values: CDR1 SGHTA, CDR2 FQGTGA. J lost 6 bases, V lost 5 bases, and 7 bases had no gene match. CDR3 length equals 16 residues. CDR3 amino acids: CASSPTSGRVPGELFF. Written as DNA, the CDR3 is TGTGCCAGCAGCCCGACTAGCGGGAGAGTGCCCGGGGAGCTGTTTTTT.

The chain uses TRBV5-6 and TRBJ1-1; TRBD1 matches at 9 bases. J gave up 1 base and V 5 bases, and 9 bases lay outside the gene matches. The CDR3 has 16 residues. CDR1 is SGHDT, CDR2 YYEEEE, per germline. Written as DNA, the CDR3 is TGTGCCAGCAGTTTCCGGGACAGGGCAAAGAACACTGAAGCTTTCTTT. It yields the protein CASSFRDRAKNTEAFF.

V and J are TRBV28 and TRBJ1-5; D call uncertain. V was trimmed by 3 bases and J by 7 bases, leaving 13 bases between them. Germline CDR1 reads MDHEN; CDR2 reads SYDVKM. The CDR3 extends over 14 amino acids. The CDR3 DNA sequence: TGTGCCAGCAGTTTTCGGGTTACTGTCCAGCCCCAGCATTTT. It is translated as CASSFRVTVQPQHF.

The gene calls are TRBV19 and TRBJ1-2; 9 bases agree with TRBD1. Germline values: CDR1 LNHDA, CDR2 SQIVND (reference sequence). The CDR3 extends over 12 amino acids. Trimming removed 3 bases from V and 8 bases from J; junction bases left unmatched: 1. The CDR3 sequence is CASSIGTGGYTF. The CDR3 DNA reads TGTGCCAGTAGTATCGGGACAGGGGGCTACACCTTC.

The gene calls are TRBV13 and TRBJ2-1; 8 nucleotides line up with TRBD1. The CDR3 contains 19 residues. The V gene end was trimmed by 7 bases and the J gene end by 2 bases; junction bases not matched to a gene: 19. CDR1 and CDR2 from the germline V gene are PRHDT and FYEKMQ (reference sequence). CDR3 amino acids: CASTGIASFRDRTYNEQFF. The DNA of the CDR3 is TGTGCCAGCACAGGTATTGCCTCCTTCCGGGACAGGACCTACAATGAGCAGTTCTTC. Variable domain in full (rest from reference TRBV13 and TRBJ2-1): AAGVIQSPRHLIKEKRETATLKCYPIPRHDTVYWYQQGPGQDPQFLISFYEKMQSDKGSIPDRFSAQQFSDYHSELNMSSLELGDSALYFCASTGIASFRDRTYNEQFFGPGTRLTVL.

The chain has TRBV2 and TRBJ2-1; 7 bases agree with TRBD2. V lost 9 bases, J lost 1 base, and 0 bases stayed unmatched. Per germline, CDR1 SNHLY and CDR2 FYNNEI. The CDR3 covers 12 residues. The CDR3 sequence is CARGGSYNEQFF. DNA for the CDR3: TGTGCCAGGGGGGGGTCCTACAATGAGCAGTTCTTC.

V and J are TRBV9 and TRBJ2-7; TRBD1 matches at 10 bases. The germline V gene has CDR1 SGDLS and CDR2 YYNGEE. The CDR3 is made up of 15 amino acids. The trim removed 2 bases at V and 1 base at J, leaving 3 bases unmatched. CDR3 coding DNA: TGTGCCAGCAGCGTCGGGACAGGGGAATCCTACGAGCAGTACTTC. Its translation: CASSVGTGESYEQYF.

The rearrangement links TRBV7-8 to TRBJ2-7, with unresolved D. The germline V gene encodes CDR1 SGHVS and CDR2 FQNEAQ. The germline V and J ends were trimmed by 8 bases and 4 bases, with 9 bases remaining between them. This CDR3 spans 11 amino acids. Written as DNA, the CDR3 is TGTGCCAGCCGATCCGAGTACGAGCAGTACTTC. This codes for CASRSEYEQYF.

V gene TRBV6-4 combines with J gene TRBJ2-1; D ambiguous. CDR3 length: 12 residues. The V gene lost 3 bases and the J gene lost 5 bases, with 5 bases spanning the gap. Germline CDR1 reads MRHNA; CDR2 reads SNTAGT. The CDR3 spells CASSDKNNEQFF. The CDR3, as DNA: TGTGCCAGCAGTGATAAAAACAATGAGCAGTTCTTC.

V is TRBV28 and J is TRBJ2-2; D perhaps matches TRBD1 (6 bases). V lost 1 base, J lost 3 bases, and 12 bases lay in between. Germline CDR1 is MDHEN and CDR2 is SYDVKM. CDR3 length: 16 residues. CDR3 amino acids: CASSLSGAVDTGELFF. The CDR3 nucleotides read TGTGCCAGCAGTTTATCAGGGGCGGTGGACACCGGGGAGCTGTTTTTT.

The rearrangement uses TRBV5-1 and TRBJ2-3, with a possible D match to TRBD2 (5 bases). This CDR3 contains 14 residues. The germline V gene has CDR1 SGHRS and CDR2 YFSETQ. V dropped 4 bases and J dropped 2 bases, with 11 bases sitting between them. This chain's CDR3 is CASSPSGVTDTQYF. CDR3 nucleotide sequence: TGCGCCAGCAGCCCCAGCGGCGTCACAGATACGCAGTATTTT.

The chain carries TRBV12-5 and TRBJ1-3; 9 bases map to TRBD1. The CDR3 runs 14 residues. Losses at the gene ends were 8 bases for V and 1 base for J; bases not matched to a gene: 3. Germline V gene sequence: CDR1 LGHNT, CDR2 FRNRAP. CDR3 region: CASSGQGSGNTIYF. CDR3 nucleotide sequence: TGTGCTAGTTCGGGACAGGGTTCTGGAAACACCATATATTTT.

The V call is TRBV9, the J call TRBJ2-3; maybe TRBD2 (7 bases). The CDR3 covers 17 residues. V gave up 4 bases and J gave up 3 bases, with 21 bases separating them. CDR1 and CDR2 (germline): SGDLS, YYNGEE. CDR3 DNA: TGTGCCAGCAGCCCCTGGGGGGGGGCCTCGGCTACAGATACGCAGTATTTT. Translating it yields CASSPWGGASATDTQYF.

This chain connects TRBV30 to TRBJ1-1; 9 bases line up with TRBD1. CDR1 and CDR2 (germline): GTSNPN, SVGIG (reference sequence). The CDR3 covers 12 residues. V shed 5 bases, J shed 8 bases, and the junction held 6 bases outside the gene matches. CDR3 region: CAWGTGRGEAFF. CDR3 nucleotides: TGTGCCTGGGGGACAGGGAGAGGCGAAGCTTTCTTT.

This clone was seen just once. The chain links TRBV9 to TRBJ2-7, with TRBD2 matching 10 bases. Germline values: CDR1 SGDLS, CDR2 YYNGEE. This CDR3 is 15 amino acids long. With 2 bases clipped from V and 5 bases from J, the junction kept 7 bases outside the gene matches. The chain's CDR3 is CASSVGSGRANEQYF. For the CDR3, the DNA is TGTGCCAGCAGCGTCGGGAGCGGGAGGGCCAACGAGCAGTACTTC.

This chain links TRBV27 with TRBJ1-2, with D possibly TRBD1 on 6 matching bases. There are 15 residues in the CDR3. The V end was cut by 4 bases, the J end by 4 bases, with 16 bases between. Germline-derived CDR1 and CDR2 are MNHEY and SMNVEV (reference sequence). DNA for the CDR3: TGTGCCAGCAGTTCCCGGGGGGGCCTGGTCTATGGCTACACCTTC. Translation: CASSSRGGLVYGYTF.

The V gene is TRBV4-1, the J gene TRBJ2-2; D is unclear. Per germline, CDR1 MGHRA and CDR2 YSYEKL. With 4 bases removed from V and 2 bases from J, the gap between germline ends came to 11 bases. The length of the CDR3 is 15 residues. The CDR3 DNA sequence: TGCGCCAGCAGCCTGCGGAGTCTTAACACCGGGGAGCTGTTTTTT. This sequence encodes CASSLRSLNTGELFF.

The gene calls are TRBV27 and TRBJ2-7; D possibly corresponds to TRBD1 (6 bases). The CDR3 runs to 14 residues. V was shortened by 7 bases and J by 2 bases, with 15 bases between the two germline ends. The V gene's germline CDR1 is MNHEY and CDR2 SMNVEV (reference sequence). CDR3 in DNA: TGTGCCAGCATTACGACAGGTCCTACCTACGAGCAGTACTTC. Translating gives CASITTGPTYEQYF.

V and J are TRBV7-9 and TRBJ2-1, with a tentative D call TRBD2 (5 bases). Germline V lookup: CDR1 SEHNR, CDR2 FQNEAQ (reference sequence). V dropped 5 bases and J dropped 6 bases, with 17 bases sitting between them. This CDR3 region has 15 residues. The CDR3 DNA is TGTGCCAGCAGCCCCCAGGTGGGAGTGGGCAATGAGCAGTTCTTC. Amino acids: CASSPQVGVGNEQFF.

This sequence joins TRBV9 and TRBJ2-2, with a tentative D call TRBD1 (5 bases). The germline V and J ends were trimmed by 3 bases and 3 bases, with 12 bases remaining between them. The CDR3 runs to 15 residues. CDR1 is SGDLS and CDR2 is YYNGEE in the germline V gene. CDR3 coding DNA: TGTGCCAGCAGCGGGAGTACAGGTTACACCGGGGAGCTGTTTTTT. This sequence encodes CASSGSTGYTGELFF.

This clone was observed once. V and J are TRBV27 and TRBJ2-1, with 7 positions matching TRBD2. The CDR3 extends over 14 amino acids. Germline V gives CDR1 MNHEY, CDR2 SMNVEV (reference sequence). The J segment lost 7 bases and the V segment lost 3 bases, leaving 6 bases of the junction unmatched. CDR3: CASSFGGSGNEQFF. The CDR3, as DNA: TGTGCCAGCAGTTTTGGCGGGAGTGGGAATGAGCAGTTCTTC.